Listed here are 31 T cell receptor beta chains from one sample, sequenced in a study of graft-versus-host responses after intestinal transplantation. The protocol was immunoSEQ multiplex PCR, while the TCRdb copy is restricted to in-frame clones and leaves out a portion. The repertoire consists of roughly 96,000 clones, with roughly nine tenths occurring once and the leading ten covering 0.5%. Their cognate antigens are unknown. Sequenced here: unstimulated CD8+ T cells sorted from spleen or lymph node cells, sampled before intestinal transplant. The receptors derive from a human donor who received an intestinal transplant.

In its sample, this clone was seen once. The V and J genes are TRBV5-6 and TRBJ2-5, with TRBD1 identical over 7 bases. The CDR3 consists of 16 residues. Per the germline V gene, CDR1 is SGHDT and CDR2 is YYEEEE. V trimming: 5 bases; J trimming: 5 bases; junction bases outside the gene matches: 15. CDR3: CASRSRQGRDGETQYF. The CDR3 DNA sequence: TGTGCCAGCAGATCACGACAGGGAAGGGACGGGGAGACCCAGTACTTC.

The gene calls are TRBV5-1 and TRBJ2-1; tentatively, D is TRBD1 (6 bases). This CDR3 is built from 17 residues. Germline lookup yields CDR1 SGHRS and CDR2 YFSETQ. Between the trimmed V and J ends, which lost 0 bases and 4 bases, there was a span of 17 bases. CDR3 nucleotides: TGCGCCAGCAGCTTGGAACGCTCGGGACATCCATACAATGAGCAGTTCTTC. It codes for CASSLERSGHPYNEQFF.

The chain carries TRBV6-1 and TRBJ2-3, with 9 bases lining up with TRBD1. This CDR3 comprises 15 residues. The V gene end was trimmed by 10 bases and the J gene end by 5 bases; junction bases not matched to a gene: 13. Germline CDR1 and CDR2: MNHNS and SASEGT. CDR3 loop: CAIHARDRVRDTQYF. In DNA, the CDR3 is TGTGCCATCCACGCCCGGGACAGGGTTAGAGATACGCAGTATTTT.

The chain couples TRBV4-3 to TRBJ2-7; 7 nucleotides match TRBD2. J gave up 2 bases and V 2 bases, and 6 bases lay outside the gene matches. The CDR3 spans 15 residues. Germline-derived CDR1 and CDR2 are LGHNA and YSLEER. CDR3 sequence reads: CASSQYSGTTYEQYF. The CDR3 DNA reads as TGCGCCAGCAGCCAATACTCTGGGACTACCTACGAGCAGTACTTC.

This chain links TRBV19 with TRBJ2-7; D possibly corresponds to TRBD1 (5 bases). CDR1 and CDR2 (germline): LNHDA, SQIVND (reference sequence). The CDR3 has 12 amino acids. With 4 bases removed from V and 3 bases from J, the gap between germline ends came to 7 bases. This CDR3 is CASSTQGYEQYF. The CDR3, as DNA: TGTGCCAGTAGTACCCAGGGCTACGAGCAGTACTTC.

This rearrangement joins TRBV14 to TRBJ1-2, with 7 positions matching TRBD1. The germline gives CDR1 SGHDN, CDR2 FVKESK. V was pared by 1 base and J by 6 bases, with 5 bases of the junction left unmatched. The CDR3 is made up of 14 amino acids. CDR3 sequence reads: CASSQAAGGHGYTF. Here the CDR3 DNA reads TGTGCCAGCAGCCAAGCGGCAGGGGGGCATGGCTACACCTTC. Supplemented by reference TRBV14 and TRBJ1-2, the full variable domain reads EAGVTQFPSHSVIEKGQTVTLRCDPISGHDNLYWYRRVMGKEIKFLLHFVKESKQDESGMPNNRFLAERTGGTYSTLKVQPAELEDSGVYFCASSQAAGGHGYTFGSGTRLTVV.

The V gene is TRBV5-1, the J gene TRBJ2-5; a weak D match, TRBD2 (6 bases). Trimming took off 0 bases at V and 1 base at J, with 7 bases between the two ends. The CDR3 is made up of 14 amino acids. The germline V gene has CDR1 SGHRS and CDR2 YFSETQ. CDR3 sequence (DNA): TGCGCCAGCAGCTTGGTAGCGGTCCAAGAGACCCAGTACTTC. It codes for CASSLVAVQETQYF.

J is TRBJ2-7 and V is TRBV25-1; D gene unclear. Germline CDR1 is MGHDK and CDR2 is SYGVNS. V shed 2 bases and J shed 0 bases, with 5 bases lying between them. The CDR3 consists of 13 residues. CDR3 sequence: CASSEGSSYEQYF. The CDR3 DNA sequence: TGTGCCAGCAGTGAAGGCAGCTCCTACGAGCAGTACTTC.

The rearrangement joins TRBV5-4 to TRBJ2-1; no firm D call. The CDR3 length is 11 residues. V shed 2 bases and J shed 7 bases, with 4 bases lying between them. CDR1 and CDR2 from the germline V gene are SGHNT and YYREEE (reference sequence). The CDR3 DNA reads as TGTGCCAGCAGCTTTTTAAATGAGCAGTTCTTC. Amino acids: CASSFLNEQFF.

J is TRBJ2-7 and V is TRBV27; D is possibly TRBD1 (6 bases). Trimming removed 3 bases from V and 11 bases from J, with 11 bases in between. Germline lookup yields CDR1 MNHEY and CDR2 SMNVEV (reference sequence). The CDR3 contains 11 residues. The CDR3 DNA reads TGTGCCAGCAGTTTCCAGGGGCTGGAGTACTTC. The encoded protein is CASSFQGLEYF.

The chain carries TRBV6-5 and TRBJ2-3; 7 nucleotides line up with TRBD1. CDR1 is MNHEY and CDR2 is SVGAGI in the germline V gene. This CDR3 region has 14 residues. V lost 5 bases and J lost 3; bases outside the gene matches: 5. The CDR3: CASSTGVRTDTQYF. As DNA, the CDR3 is TGTGCCAGCAGTACAGGGGTGAGGACAGATACGCAGTATTTT.

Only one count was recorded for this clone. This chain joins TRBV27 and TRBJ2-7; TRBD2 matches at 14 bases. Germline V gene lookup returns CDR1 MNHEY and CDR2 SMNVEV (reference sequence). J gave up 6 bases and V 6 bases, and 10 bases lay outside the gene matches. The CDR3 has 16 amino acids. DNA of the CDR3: TGTGCCAGCAGCCTGGGACTAGCGGGAGATCTTGGCGAGCAGTACTTC. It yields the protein CASSLGLAGDLGEQYF.

Here the CDR3 DNA reads TGCGCCAGCAGCCAAGAGACGGCGGGGGTGTACAATGAGCAGTTCTTC. Protein sequence: CASSQETAGVYNEQFF. This sequence joins TRBV4-1 and TRBJ2-1, with TRBD2 matching 7 bases. This CDR3 has 16 residues. V was clipped by 0 bases and J by 4 bases; unmatched bases: 6. Germline loops: CDR1 MGHRA, CDR2 YSYEKL.

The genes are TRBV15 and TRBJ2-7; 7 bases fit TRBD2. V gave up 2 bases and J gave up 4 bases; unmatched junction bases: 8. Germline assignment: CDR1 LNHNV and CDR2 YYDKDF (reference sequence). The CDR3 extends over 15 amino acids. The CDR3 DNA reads TGTGCCACCAGCAGATCGTCCGGGACTAAGTACGAGCAGTACTTC. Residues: CATSRSSGTKYEQYF.

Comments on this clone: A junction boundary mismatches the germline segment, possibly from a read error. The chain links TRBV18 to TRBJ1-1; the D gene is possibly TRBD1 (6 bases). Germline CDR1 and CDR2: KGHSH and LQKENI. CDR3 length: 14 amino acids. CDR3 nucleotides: TGTGCCAGCTCACCACTCCAGGGGAACGCTGAAGCTTTCTTT. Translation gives CASSPLQGNAEAFF.

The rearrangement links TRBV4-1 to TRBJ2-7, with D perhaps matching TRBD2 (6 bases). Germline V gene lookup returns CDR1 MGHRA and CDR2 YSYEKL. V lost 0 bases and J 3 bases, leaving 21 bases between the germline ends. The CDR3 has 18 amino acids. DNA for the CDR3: TGCGCCAGCAGCCAAGATCTCTCGTCTTGGGGACTGAGCTACGAGCAGTACTTC. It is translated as CASSQDLSSWGLSYEQYF.

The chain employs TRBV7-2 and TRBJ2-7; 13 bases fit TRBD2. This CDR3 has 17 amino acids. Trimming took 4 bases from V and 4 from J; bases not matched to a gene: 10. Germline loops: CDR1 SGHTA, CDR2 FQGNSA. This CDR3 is CASSYGTSGAIGYEQYF. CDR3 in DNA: TGTGCCAGCAGCTACGGGACTAGCGGGGCTATCGGGTACGAGCAGTACTTC.

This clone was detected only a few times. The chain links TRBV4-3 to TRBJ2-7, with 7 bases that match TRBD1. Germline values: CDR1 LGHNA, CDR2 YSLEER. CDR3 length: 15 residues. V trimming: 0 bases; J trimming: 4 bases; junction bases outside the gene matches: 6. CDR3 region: CASSQEIAGGYEQYF. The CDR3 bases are TGCGCCAGCAGCCAAGAAATCGCAGGGGGTTACGAGCAGTACTTC.

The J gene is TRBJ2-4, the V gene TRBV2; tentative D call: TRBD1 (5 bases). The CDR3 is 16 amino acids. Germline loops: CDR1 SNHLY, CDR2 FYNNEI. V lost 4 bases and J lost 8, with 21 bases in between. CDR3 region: CASSGGVRGMVDIQYF. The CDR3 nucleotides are TGTGCCAGCAGTGGGGGCGTTAGGGGCATGGTTGACATTCAGTACTTC. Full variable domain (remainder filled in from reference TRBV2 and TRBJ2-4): EPEVTQTPSHQVTQMGQEVILRCVPISNHLYFYWYRQILGQKVEFLVSFYNNEISEKSEIFDDQFSVERPDGSNFTLKIRSTKLEDSAMYFCASSGGVRGMVDIQYFGAGTRLSVL.

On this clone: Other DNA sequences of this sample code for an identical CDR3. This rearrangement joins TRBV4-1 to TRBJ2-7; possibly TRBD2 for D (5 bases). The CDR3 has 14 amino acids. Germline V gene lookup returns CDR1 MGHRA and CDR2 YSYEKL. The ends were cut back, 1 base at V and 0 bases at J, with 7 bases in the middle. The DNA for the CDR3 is TGCGCCAGCAGCCAAGTCACTAGCTCCTACGAGCAGTACTTC. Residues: CASSQVTSSYEQYF.

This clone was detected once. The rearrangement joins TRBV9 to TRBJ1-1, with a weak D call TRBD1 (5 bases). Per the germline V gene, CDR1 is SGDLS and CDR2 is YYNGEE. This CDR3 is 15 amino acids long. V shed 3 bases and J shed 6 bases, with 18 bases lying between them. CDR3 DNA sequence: TGTGCCAGCAGCGCCGTGGGGGGTGAGGGCGCTGAAGCTTTCTTT. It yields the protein CASSAVGGEGAEAFF.

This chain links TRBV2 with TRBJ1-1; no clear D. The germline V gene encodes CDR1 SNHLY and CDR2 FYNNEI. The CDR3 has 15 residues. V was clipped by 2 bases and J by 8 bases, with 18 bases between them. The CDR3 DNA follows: TGTGCCAGCAGTGAAAGGTGGCCAGGCCAACCCGAAGCTTTCTTT. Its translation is CASSERWPGQPEAFF.

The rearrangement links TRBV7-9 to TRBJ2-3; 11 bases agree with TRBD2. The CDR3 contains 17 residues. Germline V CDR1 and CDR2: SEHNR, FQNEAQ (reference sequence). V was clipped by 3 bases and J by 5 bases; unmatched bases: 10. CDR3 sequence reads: CASSLGTSGPRQDTQYF. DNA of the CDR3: TGTGCCAGCAGCTTGGGGACTAGCGGCCCCAGACAAGATACGCAGTATTTT. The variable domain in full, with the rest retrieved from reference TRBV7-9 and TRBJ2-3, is DTGVSQNPRHKITKRGQNVTFRCDPISEHNRLYWYRQTLGQGPEFLTYFQNEAQLEKSRLLSDRFSAERPKGSFSTLEIQRTEQGDSAMYLCASSLGTSGPRQDTQYFGPGTRLTVL.

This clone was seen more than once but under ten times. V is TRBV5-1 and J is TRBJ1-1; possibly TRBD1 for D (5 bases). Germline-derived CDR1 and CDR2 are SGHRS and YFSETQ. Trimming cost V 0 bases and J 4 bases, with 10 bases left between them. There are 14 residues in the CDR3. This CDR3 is CASSLEQGSTEAFF. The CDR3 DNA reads TGCGCCAGCAGCTTGGAGCAGGGAAGCACTGAAGCTTTCTTT. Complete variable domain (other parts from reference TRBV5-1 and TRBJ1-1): KAGVTQTPRYLIKTRGQQVTLSCSPISGHRSVSWYQQTPGQGLQFLFEYFSETQRNKGNFPGRFSGRQFSNSRSEMNVSTLELGDSALYLCASSLEQGSTEAFFGQGTRLTVV.

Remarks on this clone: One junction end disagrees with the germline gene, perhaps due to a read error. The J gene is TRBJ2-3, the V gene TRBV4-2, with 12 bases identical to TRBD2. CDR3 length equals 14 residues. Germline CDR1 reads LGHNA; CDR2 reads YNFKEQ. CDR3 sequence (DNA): TGTGCCAGCAGCCAAGATCTCGGGCTAGCGGGAGGGGGTTTT. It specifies CASSQDLGLAGGGF.

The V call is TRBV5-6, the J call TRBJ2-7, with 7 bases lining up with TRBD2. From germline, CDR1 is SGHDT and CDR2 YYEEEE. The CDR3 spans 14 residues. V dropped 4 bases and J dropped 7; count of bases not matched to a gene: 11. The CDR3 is CASSGGESPREQYF. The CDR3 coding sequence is TGTGCCAGCAGCGGGGGGGAGAGTCCCCGGGAGCAGTACTTC.

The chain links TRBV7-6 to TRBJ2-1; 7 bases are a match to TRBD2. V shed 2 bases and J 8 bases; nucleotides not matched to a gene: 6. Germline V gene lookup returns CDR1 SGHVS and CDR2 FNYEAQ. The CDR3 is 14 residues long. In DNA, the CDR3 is TGTGCCAGCAGCTTACCCAGACTAGCCCATGAGCAGTTCTTC. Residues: CASSLPRLAHEQFF.

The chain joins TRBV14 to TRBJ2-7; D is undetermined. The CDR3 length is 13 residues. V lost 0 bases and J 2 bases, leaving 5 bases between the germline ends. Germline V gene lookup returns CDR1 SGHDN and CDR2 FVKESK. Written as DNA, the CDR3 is TGTGCCAGCAGCCAAGATGGCCCCTACGAGCAGTACTTC. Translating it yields CASSQDGPYEQYF.

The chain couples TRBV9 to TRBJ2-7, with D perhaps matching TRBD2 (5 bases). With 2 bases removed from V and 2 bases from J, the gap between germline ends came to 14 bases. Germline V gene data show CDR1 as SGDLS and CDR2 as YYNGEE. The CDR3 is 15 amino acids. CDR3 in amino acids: CASSVGADQTYEQYF. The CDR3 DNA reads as TGTGCCAGCAGCGTGGGAGCCGATCAGACCTACGAGCAGTACTTC.

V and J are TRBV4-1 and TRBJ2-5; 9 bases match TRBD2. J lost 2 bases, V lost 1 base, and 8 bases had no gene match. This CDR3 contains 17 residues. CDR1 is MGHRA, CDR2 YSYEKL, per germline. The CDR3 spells CASSQGGGRGLQETQYF. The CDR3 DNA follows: TGCGCCAGCAGCCAAGGTGGCGGGAGGGGACTACAAGAGACCCAGTACTTC.

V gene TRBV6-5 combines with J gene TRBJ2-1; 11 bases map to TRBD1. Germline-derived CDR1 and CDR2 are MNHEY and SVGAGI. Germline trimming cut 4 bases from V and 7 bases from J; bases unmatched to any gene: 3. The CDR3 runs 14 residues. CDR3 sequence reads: CASSSGTGGNEQFF. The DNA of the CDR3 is TGTGCCAGCAGTTCCGGGACAGGGGGGAATGAGCAGTTCTTC.